Detailed here is one TCR beta chain. This record belongs to a study of T cell changes during pregnancy in multiple sclerosis. This table comes from immunoSEQ multiplex PCR, and its TCRdb copy is limited to in-frame clones, with some not included. This table has 45,000 to 60,000 clones, around 90% appearing once. The CDR3 is 18 residues long. The trim removed 7 bases at V and 0 bases at J, leaving 13 bases unmatched. Germline values: CDR1 SGHRS, CDR2 YFSETQ. This receptor was identified in a female donor in good health, enrolled as a control in a pregnancy study. V and J are TRBV5-1 and TRBJ2-2, with 9 bases aligning to TRBD1. The sequencing used CD4+ T cells from peripheral blood mononuclear cells, collected after pregnancy. The chain's CDR3 is CASFFSTGGYSNTGELFF. DNA of the CDR3: TGCGCCAGCTTTTTTTCGACAGGGGGTTATTCGAACACCGGGGAGCTGTTTTTT.